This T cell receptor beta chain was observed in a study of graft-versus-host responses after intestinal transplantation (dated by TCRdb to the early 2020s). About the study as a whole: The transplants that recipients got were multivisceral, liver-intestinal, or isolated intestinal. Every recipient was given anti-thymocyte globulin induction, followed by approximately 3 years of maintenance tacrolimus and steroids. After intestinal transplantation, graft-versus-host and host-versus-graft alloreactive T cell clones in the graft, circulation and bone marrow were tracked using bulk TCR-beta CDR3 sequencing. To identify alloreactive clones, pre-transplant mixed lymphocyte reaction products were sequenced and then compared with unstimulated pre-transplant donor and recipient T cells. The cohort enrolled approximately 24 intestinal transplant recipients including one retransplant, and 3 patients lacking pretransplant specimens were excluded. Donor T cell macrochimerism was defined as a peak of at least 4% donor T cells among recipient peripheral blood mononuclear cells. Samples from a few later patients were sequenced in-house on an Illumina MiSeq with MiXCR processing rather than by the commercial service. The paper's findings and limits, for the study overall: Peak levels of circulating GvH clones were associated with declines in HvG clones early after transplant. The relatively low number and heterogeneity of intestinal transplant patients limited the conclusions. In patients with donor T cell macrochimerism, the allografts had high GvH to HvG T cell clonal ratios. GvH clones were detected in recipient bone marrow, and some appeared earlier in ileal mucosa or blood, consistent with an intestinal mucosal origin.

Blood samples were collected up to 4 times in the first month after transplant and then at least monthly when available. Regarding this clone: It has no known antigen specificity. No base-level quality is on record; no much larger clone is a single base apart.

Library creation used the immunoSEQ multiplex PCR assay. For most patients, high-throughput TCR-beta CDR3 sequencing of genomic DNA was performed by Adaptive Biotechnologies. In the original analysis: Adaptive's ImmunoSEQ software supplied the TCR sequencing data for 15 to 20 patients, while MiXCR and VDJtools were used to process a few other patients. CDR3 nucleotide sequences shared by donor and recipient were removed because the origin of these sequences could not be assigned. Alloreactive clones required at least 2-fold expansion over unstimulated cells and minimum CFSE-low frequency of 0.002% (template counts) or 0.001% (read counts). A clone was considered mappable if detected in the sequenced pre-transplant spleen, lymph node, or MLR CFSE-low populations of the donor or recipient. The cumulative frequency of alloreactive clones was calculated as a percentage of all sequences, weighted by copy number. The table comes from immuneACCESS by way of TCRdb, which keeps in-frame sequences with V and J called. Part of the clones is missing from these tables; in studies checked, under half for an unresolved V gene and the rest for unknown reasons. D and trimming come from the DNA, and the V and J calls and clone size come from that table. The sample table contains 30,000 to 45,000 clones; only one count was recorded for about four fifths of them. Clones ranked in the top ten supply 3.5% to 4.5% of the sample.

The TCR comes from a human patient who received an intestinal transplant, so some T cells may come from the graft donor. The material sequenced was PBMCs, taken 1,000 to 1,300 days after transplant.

The CDR3 has the sequence CSVGVGGGTYEQYF. The DNA reads TGCAGCGTTGGGGTGGGCGGGGGGACCTACGAGCAGTACTTC. The chain joins TRBV29-1 to TRBJ2-7; TRBD2 aligns with 8 central bases. The CDR3 covers 14 residues, taking in both the cysteine and the phenylalanine. CDR3 DNA is the only sequence kept; it has 42 bases, read in frame from the first base. CDR1 is given as SQVTM and CDR2 as ANQGSEA, both from the germline V gene. V trim: 4 bases; J trim: 2 bases; unmatched bases: 7.